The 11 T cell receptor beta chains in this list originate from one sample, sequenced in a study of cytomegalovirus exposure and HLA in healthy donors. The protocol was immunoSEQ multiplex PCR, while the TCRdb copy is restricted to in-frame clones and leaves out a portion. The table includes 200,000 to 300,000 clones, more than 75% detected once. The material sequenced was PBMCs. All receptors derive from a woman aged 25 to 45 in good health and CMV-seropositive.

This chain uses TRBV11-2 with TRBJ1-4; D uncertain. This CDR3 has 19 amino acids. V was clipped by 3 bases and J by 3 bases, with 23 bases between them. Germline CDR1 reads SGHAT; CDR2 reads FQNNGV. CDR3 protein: CASSFNHRLGTDSNEKLFF. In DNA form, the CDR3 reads TGTGCCAGCAGCTTTAATCATCGGTTAGGCACAGATTCTAATGAAAAACTGTTTTTT.

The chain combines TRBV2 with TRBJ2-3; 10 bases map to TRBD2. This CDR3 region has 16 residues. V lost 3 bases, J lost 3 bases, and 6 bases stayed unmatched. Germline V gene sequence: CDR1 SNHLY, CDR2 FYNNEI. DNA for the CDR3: TGTGCCAGCAGTGATGCTTGGACTAGCGGTACAGATACGCAGTATTTT. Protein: CASSDAWTSGTDTQYF.

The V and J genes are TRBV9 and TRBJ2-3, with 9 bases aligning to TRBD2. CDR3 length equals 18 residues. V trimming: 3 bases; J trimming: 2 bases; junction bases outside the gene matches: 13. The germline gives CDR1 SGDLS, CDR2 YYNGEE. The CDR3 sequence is CASSAPGLAEGITDTQYF. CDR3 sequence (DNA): TGTGCCAGCAGCGCACCGGGACTAGCAGAAGGTATCACAGATACGCAGTATTTT.

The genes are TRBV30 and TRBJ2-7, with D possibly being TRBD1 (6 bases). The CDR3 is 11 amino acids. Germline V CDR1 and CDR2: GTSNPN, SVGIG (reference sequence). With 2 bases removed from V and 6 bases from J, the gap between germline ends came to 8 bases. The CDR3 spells CAWSQDSEQYF. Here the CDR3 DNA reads TGTGCCTGGAGTCAGGACAGCGAGCAGTACTTC.

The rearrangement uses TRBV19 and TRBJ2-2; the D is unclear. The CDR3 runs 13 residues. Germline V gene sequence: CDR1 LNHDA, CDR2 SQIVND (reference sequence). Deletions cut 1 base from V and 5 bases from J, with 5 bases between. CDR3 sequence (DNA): TGTGCCAGTAGTATAGTACAGACCGGGGAGCTGTTTTTT. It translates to CASSIVQTGELFF.

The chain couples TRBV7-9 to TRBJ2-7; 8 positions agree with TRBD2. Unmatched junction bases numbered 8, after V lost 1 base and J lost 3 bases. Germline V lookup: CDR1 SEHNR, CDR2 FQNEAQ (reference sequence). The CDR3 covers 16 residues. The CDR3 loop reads CASSLGYSGTGYEQYF. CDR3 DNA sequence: TGTGCCAGCAGCTTAGGATATAGCGGGACTGGCTACGAGCAGTACTTC.

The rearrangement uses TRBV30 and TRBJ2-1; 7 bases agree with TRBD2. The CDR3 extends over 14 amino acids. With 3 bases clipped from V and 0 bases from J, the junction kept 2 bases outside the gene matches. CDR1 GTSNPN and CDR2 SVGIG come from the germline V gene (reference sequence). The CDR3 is CAWRAGSSYNEQFF. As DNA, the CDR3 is TGTGCCTGGAGAGCGGGGAGCTCCTACAATGAGCAGTTCTTC.

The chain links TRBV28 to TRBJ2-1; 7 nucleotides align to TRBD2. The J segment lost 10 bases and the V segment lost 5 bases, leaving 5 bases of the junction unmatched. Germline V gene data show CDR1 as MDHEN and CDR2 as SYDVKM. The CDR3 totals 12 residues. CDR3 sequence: CASSPLAQEQFF. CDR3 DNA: TGTGCCAGCAGTCCACTAGCGCAAGAGCAGTTCTTC.

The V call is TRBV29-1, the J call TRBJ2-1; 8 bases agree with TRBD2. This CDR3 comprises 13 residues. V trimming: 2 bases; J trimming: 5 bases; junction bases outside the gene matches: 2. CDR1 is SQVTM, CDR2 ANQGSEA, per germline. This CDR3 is CSVEKLADNEQFF. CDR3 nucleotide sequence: TGCAGCGTTGAAAAACTAGCGGACAATGAGCAGTTCTTC.

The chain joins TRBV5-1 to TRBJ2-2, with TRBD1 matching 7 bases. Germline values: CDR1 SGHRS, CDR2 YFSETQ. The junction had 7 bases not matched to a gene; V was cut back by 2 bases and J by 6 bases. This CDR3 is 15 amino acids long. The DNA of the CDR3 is TGCGCCAGCAGCTTTTCCCAGGGGGTTCCCGGGGAGCTGTTTTTT. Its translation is CASSFSQGVPGELFF.

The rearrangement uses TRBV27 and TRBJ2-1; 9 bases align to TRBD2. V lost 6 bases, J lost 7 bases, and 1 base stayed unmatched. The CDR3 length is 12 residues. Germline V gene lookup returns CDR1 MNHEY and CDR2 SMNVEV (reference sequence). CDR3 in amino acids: CASRSGRNEQFF. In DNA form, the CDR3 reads TGTGCCAGCAGAAGCGGGAGGAATGAGCAGTTCTTC.